This T cell receptor beta chain was sequenced during a study of T cells in Graves' hyperthyroidism and ophthalmopathy. It was RNA transcripts that yielded the amplified TCR beta CDR3 regions. During a first-round RT-PCR of the TCR CDR3, the HTBI primer set was used. TCRdb reanalysed the multiplex PCR reads using MiXCR and keeps one entry per CDR3 protein. The profile shows some 350,000 distinct CDR3 sequences, approximately 14% of them singletons. The sample holds many counts of this clonotype. Its antigen is currently unknown. The CDR3 runs 14 residues. Germline values: CDR1 GTSNPN, CDR2 SVGIG (reference sequence). V lost 7 bases and J lost 7, with 19 bases in between. General study results and limits: Blood also carried most thyroid clonotypes expanded above 0.001.

The receptor's source is a woman younger than 30 with Graves' hyperthyroidism that later progressed to Graves' ophthalmopathy. Sample: blood. This rearrangement joins TRBV30 to TRBJ2-2; D remains ambiguous. The DNA for the CDR3 is TGTGCCTACGGACGAGGCCCAGGTCACGGGGAGCTGTTTTTT. This sequence encodes CAYGRGPGHGELFF.